The T cell receptor (beta chain) described here comes from a study of regulatory T cells in long-lasting Graves disease (dated by TCRdb to the early 2020s). Concerning the study at large: In the newly diagnosed Graves' disease group, patients had been taking antithyroid drugs for less than 3 months. The study was registered as a clinical trial and conducted in China. A total of approximately 35 samples underwent TCR sequencing: 13 from persistent and some 20 from newly diagnosed Graves' disease patients. This study used TCR sequencing and RNA sequencing of peripheral blood to compare persistent Graves' disease patients against newly diagnosed Graves' disease patients.

V and J are trimmed by 1 base and 2 bases, and the gene matches miss 5 bases of the junction. For CDR1 and CDR2, the germline V gene lists MGHRA and YSYEKL. The CDR3 numbers 16 residues from cysteine through phenylalanine. Only the CDR3 DNA is retained, 48 bases long and in frame from the first base. Findings and caveats that apply to the study as a whole: Peripheral blood alone was examined, since thyroid tissue, which constituted the primary lesion, could not be accessed. Compared with newly diagnosed patients, persistent Graves' disease patients had lower TCR Shannon entropy and fewer highly expanded clones, which suggests clonal expansion. The authors acknowledged the small sample size as a limitation that may reduce accuracy. TRBV28, TRBJ1-2 and TRBJ2-5 were preferentially used in persistent disease, while TRBV20-1 and TRBJ2-1 were favored in newly diagnosed disease. Sequencing and analysis were restricted to the TCR beta chain. Patients with persistent disease shared more public clonotypes (about 3,000) than newly diagnosed patients did (more than 900).

The library relied on multiplex PCR. Sequencing instrument: Illumina HiSeq 4000. CDR3 regions were amplified by Arm-PCR with iRepertoire HTBI primers to construct TCR beta libraries. PCR products were gel purified before sequencing. As for how the authors treated the data: Across samples, 62 TRBV and 13 to 15 TRBJ segments were identified and used for gene usage analysis of CDR3 amino acid clonotypes. Filtered high-quality paired reads were merged into contigs using COPE and FqMerger. Contigs were aligned with BLAST to IMGT TRBV, TRBD and TRBJ reference genes, and CDR3 was defined per IMGT. Highly expanded clones were defined as clonotypes with a frequency above 0.1%. Shannon entropy served as the measure of repertoire diversity, while the Gini coefficient captured V-J evenness. A clonotype was considered public if more than one individual shared it. TCRdb cleaned the public reads at Q25 with fastp, built clones with MiXCR and kept in-frame beta chains. Entries that share a CDR3 protein sequence are merged under the most common genes and DNA. It is TCRdb's table, rather than the study itself, that gives the V and J calls and clone size. The table for this sample lists a few hundred thousand distinct CDR3 sequences; approximately 16% of them were counted only once. Just under 30% of the sample rests with the top ten.

The meaning of the sample's time point label: newly diagnosed GD, antithyroid drugs for less than 3 months. RNA was extracted from PBMCs in TRIzol for both TCR sequencing and RNA sequencing. The diagnosis of Graves' disease followed American Thyroid Association guidelines. Recruitment of patients was carried out at an endocrinology department in Xi'an, China. Each patient gave approximately 10 milliliters of peripheral blood, collected in an EDTA anticoagulant tube. Ficoll Paque Plus density gradient separation was used to isolate PBMCs, and no further T cell sorting was performed. An Agilent 2100 Bioanalyzer and agarose gel were used to check RNA quality, while a NanoDrop 2000 measured RNA concentration. This clonotype was found many times. What antigen it recognizes has not been identified. Qualities for individual bases were not recorded, and no much larger clone is one base off. This same sample was also taken into another study, of T cells in Graves' hyperthyroidism and ophthalmopathy. Per the second study: Stable Graves' hyperthyroidism was defined as the absence of progression to ophthalmopathy over 18 months of follow-up. Hyperthyroidism patients were aged 18 to 65 years and newly diagnosed, with disease duration of less than 2 months. Any patient with an uncontrolled infection, another autoimmune disease, pregnancy or lactation was excluded. Diagnoses were established on the basis of clinical symptoms, serum thyroxine and TRAb, thyroid ultrasound, and orbital computed tomography. A first-round RT-PCR of the TCR CDR3 used the HTBI primer set with the Qiagen OneStep RT-PCR kit. Blood samples also contained most of the expanded thyroid clonotypes (frequency above 0.001), which suggests that blood repertoires may reflect thyroid immune responses. In cross-validation, a model built on a 13 V-J signature told ophthalmopathy apart from stable hyperthyroidism with 85% to 90% sensitivity and roughly 83% specificity, and in testing the same model reached 80%/75%. In validation, the model predicted progression to ophthalmopathy a median of 6.5 months before onset, with over 55% sensitivity and roughly 72% specificity. To identify TCR V-J signatures that set the groups apart, the researchers used a discovery cohort of about a hundred patients, made up of 43 with Graves' ophthalmopathy and 57 with stable Graves' hyperthyroidism. An independent validation cohort of about 20 hyperthyroidism patients and over 15 patients who later progressed to ophthalmopathy tested prospective prediction of ophthalmopathy. The 95 to 100 discovery patients were randomly split 7:3 into training and test sets. In addition, the study compared T-cell repertoires in thyroid tissue and in blood from about 6 Graves' hyperthyroidism patients. After sampling, hyperthyroidism patients received methimazole starting at 30 mg daily, and ophthalmopathy patients received high-dose intravenous methylprednisolone. Libraries were constructed in a second round of multiplex PCR, after which size selection and purification were performed. Paired-end sequencing of the libraries was performed with 100 bp reads on an Illumina HiSeq2000. SOAPnuke was used to process the raw data, removing reads that contained adapters or uncalled bases, had a mean Phred below 15, or lacked an exact match to the constant primer or identifier. High-quality paired reads were merged using COPE v1.2.5, and each unique nucleotide sequence was defined as a clonotype. Clonotypes were aligned to IMGT TRBV, TRBD and TRBJ reference segments using MiTCR v1.1. The analysis included only V-J combinations with a frequency above 0.0001, which together covered 99.2% of the repertoires. A TCS score was defined as the ratio between F50 (clonal expansion) and ExV (chaos), using BLOSUM62-based TCRdist between CDR3 peptides within each V-J. Welch's t-statistics and random forest reduced fewer than 550 V-J features to 13, which were used in a naive Bayes classifier (R e1071). No statistical method was used to set the sample size in advance, and investigators knew the group allocation. The paper describes TCR Vbeta CDR3 sequencing of around 130 peripheral blood samples, made up of some 42 ophthalmopathy patients, over 70 hyperthyroidism patients and 17 progressor patients.

The chain employs TRBV4-1 and TRBJ2-7; 10 bases in the middle match TRBD2. The source of this sequence is a middle-aged man with Graves disease. Donor details come from another sample of the same person, matched by shared clones. Sequences were derived from peripheral blood mononuclear cells (PBMCs), sampled at new diagnosis, from a patient treated with antithyroid drugs. The CDR3 in this case is CASSQGGTSVTYEQYF. The DNA sequence is as follows: TGCGCCAGCAGCCAAGGCGGGACTAGCGTTACCTACGAGCAGTACTTC.